This entry lists 5 T cell receptor beta chains sequenced from one sample in a study of blood T cell repertoires in COVID-19. Data came from immunoSEQ multiplex PCR; TCRdb stores just in-frame clones and leaves some out. Of roughly 220,000 clones listed, around 84% are singletons. Source material: peripheral blood. These receptors were obtained from an older woman who had recovered from COVID-19.

This clone was seen only once. The V gene is TRBV14, the J gene TRBJ1-1; D perhaps matches TRBD1 (5 bases). V dropped 4 bases and J dropped 2 bases, with 14 bases sitting between them. The germline CDR1 and CDR2 sequences are SGHDN and FVKESK. This CDR3 is 15 amino acids long. The DNA of the CDR3 is TGTGCCAGCAGCCCAGACCTGACAGCAAACACTGAAGCTTTCTTT. This translates into CASSPDLTANTEAFF.

The V gene is TRBV2, the J gene TRBJ2-3; the D gene is possibly TRBD1 (6 bases). The V gene lost 7 bases and the J gene lost 1 base, with 6 bases spanning the gap. There are 12 residues in the CDR3. The germline CDR1 and CDR2 sequences are SNHLY and FYNNEI. CDR3 nucleotide sequence: TGTGCCAGCAACAGGGGCACAGATACGCAGTATTTT. Its protein product is CASNRGTDTQYF.

The table lists this clone with a count of one. The V gene is TRBV15, the J gene TRBJ1-1; 8 bases are a match to TRBD1. V shed 3 bases, J shed 0 bases, and the junction held 3 bases outside the gene matches. The V gene's germline CDR1 is LNHNV and CDR2 YYDKDF (reference sequence). This CDR3 is built from 15 residues. The CDR3 region is CATSRDRDMNTEAFF. The CDR3 nucleotides read TGTGCCACCAGCAGGGACAGGGACATGAACACTGAAGCTTTCTTT.

This chain links TRBV18 with TRBJ2-3, with TRBD1 as a possible D gene (6 bases). In germline, CDR1 is KGHSH, CDR2 LQKENI. The V gene lost 2 bases and the J gene lost 1 base, with 10 bases spanning the gap. This CDR3 spans 15 amino acids. The CDR3 protein is CASSPAGARTDTQYF. The CDR3 coding sequence is TGTGCCAGCTCACCAGCAGGGGCACGCACAGATACGCAGTATTTT.

The J gene is TRBJ2-5, the V gene TRBV23-1; 8 bases map to TRBD1. TRBV23-1 is assigned to the ORF class and has an uncertain function. After removal of 8 bases from V and 1 base from J, the junction contained 3 bases not matched to a gene. This CDR3 is 13 amino acids long. The CDR3 bases are TGCGCCAGCGCGGACAGGGCCCAAGAGACCCAGTACTTC. Protein product: CASADRAQETQYF.